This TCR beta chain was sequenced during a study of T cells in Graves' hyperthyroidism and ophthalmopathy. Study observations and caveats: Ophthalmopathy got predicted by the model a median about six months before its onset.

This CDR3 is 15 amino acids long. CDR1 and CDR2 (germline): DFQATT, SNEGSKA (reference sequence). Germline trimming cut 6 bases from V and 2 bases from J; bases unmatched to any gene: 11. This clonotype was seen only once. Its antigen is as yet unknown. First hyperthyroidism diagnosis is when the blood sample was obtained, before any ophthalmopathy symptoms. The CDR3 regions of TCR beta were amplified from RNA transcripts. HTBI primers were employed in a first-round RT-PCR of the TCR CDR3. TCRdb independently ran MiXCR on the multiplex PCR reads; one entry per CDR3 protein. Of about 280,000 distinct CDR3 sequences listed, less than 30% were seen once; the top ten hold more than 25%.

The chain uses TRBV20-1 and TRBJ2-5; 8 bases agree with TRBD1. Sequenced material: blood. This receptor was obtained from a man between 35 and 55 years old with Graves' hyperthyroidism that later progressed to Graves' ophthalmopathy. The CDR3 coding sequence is TGCAGTGCGCCGAGACAGGGGCTTTGGCAAGAGACCCAGTACTTC. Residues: CSAPRQGLWQETQYF.